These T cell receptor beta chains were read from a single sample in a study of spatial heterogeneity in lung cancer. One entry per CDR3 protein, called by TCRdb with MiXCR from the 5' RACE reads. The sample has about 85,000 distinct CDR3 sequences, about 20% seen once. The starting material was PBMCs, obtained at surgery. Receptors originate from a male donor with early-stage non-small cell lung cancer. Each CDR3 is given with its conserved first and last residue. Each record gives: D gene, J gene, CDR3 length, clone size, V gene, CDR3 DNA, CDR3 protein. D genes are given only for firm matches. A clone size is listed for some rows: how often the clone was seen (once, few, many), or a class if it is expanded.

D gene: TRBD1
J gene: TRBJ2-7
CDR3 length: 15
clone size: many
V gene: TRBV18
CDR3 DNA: TGTGCCAGCTCATTAACCGGGACAGGGCAAGGTGAGCAGTACTTC
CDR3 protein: CASSLTGTGQGEQYF

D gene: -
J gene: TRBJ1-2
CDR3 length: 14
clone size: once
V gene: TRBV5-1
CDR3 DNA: TGCGCCAGCAGCTCAGCGGGTACTAACTATGGCTACACCTTC
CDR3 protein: CASSSAGTNYGYTF

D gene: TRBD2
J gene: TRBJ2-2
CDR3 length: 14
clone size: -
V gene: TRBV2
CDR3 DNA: TGTGCCAGCACCACTAGCGTAAACACCGGGGAGCTGTTTTTT
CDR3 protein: CASTTSVNTGELFF

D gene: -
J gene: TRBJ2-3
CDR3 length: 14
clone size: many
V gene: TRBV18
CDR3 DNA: TGTGCCAGCTCACCACTACAGGACACAGATACGCAGTATTTT
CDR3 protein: CASSPLQDTDTQYF

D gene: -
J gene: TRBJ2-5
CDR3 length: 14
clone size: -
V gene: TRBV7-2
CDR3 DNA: TGTGCCAGCAGCTTGGGACTTTTTCAAGAGACCCAGTACTTC
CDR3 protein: CASSLGLFQETQYF

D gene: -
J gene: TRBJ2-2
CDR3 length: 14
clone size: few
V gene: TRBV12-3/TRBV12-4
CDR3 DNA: TGTGCCAGCAGTTTAGGTCTGATCACCGGGGAGCTGTTTTTT
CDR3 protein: CASSLGLITGELFF

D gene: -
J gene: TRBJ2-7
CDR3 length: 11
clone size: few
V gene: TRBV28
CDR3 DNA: TGTGCCACCACCCGGGGCTACGAGCAGTACTTC
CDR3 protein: CATTRGYEQYF

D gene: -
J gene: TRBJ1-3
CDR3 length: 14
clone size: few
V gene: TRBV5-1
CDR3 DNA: TGCGCCAGCAGCCTAAGTACGTCTGGAAACACCATATATTTT
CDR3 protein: CASSLSTSGNTIYF

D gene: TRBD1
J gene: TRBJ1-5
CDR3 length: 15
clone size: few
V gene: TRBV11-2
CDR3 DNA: TGTGCCAGCAGCTTAACACAGGGGACCCATCAGCCCCAGCATTTT
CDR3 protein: CASSLTQGTHQPQHF

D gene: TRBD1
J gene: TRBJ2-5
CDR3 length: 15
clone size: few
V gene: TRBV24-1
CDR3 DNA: TGTGCCACCAGTGATCAACAGGGGGTCCAAGAGACCCAGTACTTC
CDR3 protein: CATSDQQGVQETQYF

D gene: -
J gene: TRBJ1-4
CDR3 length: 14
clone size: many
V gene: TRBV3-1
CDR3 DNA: TGTGCCACTCGCCTCTCAGGGGCGAATGAAAAACTGTTTTTT
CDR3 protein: CATRLSGANEKLFF

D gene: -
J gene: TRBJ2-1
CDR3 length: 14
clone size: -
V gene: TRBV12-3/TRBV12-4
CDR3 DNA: TGTGCCAGCAGTTCCGGGACCAGCCGGGGTGAGCAGTTCTTC
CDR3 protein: CASSSGTSRGEQFF

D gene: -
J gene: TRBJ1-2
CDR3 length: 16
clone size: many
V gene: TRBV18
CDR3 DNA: TGTGCCAGCTCGGTGGATTTACAGGGAGGAGACTATGGCTACACCTTC
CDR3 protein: CASSVDLQGGDYGYTF

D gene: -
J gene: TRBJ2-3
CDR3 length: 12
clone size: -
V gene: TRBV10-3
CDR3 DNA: TGTGCCATCAGTGATTTGGAAGATACGCAGTATTTT
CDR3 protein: CAISDLEDTQYF

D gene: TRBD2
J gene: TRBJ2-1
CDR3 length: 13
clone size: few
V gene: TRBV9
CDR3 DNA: TGTGCCAGCAGCGTCGGACTAGGAGGCGAGCAGTTCTTC
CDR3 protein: CASSVGLGGEQFF

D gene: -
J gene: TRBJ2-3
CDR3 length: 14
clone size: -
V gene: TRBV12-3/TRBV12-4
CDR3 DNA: TGTGCCAGCAAGAAGAGAGGAAGGACAGATACGCAGTATTTT
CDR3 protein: CASKKRGRTDTQYF

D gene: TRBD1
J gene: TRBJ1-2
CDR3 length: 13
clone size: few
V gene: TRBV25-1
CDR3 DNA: TGTGCCAGCAGTCCCGACAGGGGGAAGGGCTACACCTTC
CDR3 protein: CASSPDRGKGYTF

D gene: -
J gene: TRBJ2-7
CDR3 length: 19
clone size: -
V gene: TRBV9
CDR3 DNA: TGTGCCAGCAGCGTAGATTACAGTACCGGTGGGGAACGTTCTTACGAGCAGTACTTC
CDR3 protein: CASSVDYSTGGERSYEQYF

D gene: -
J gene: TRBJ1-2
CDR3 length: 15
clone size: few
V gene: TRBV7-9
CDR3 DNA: TGTGCCAGCAGCAGCTTCGACACAGGGCTCTATGGCTACACCTTC
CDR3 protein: CASSSFDTGLYGYTF

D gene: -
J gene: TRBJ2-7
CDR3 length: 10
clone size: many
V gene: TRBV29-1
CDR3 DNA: TGCAGCGTTGGGGAATACGAGCAGTACTTC
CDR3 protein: CSVGEYEQYF

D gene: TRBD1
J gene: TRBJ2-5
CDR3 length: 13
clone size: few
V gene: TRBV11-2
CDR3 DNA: TGTGCCAGCAGCGGACAGGGTCTGCAGACCCAGTACTTC
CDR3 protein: CASSGQGLQTQYF

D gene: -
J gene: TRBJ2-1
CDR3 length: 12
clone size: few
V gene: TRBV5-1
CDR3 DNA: TGCGCCAGCCGGCCAGGACAGAATGAGCAGTTCTTC
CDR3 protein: CASRPGQNEQFF

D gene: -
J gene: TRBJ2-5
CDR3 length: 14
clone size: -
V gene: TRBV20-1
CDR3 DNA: TGCAGTGCTCTCCCGGACAGCGCCCAAGAGACCCAGTACTTC
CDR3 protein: CSALPDSAQETQYF

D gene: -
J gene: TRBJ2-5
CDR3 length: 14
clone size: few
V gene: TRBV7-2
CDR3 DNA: TGTGCCAGCAGCCCTATCGTTTCCCAAGAGACCCAGTACTTC
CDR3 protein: CASSPIVSQETQYF

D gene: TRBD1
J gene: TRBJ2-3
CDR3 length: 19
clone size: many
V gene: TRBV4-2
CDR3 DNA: TGTGCCAGCAGCCAAGCGACAGGGGGTGAGGCTAGCGGATCAGATACGCAGTATTTT
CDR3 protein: CASSQATGGEASGSDTQYF

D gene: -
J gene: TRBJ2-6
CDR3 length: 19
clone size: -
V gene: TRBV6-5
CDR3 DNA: TGTGCCAGCAGTTCCCACCTTATCCTACAGGGCGCTGGGGCCAACGTCCTGACTTTC
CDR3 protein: CASSSHLILQGAGANVLTF

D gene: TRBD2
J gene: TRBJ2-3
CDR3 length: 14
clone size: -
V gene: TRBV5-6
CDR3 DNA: TGTGCCAGCAGCTTTAGCGGGGCTAGCGATACGCAGTATTTT
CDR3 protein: CASSFSGASDTQYF

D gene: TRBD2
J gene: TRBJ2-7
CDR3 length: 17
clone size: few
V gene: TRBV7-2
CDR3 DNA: TGTGCCAGCAGCCGGACGGGACTAGCGGGGACAGGGTACGAGCAGTACTTC
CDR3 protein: CASSRTGLAGTGYEQYF

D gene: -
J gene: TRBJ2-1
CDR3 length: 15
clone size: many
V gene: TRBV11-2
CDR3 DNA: TGTGCCAGCAGTACTGACACGAGCTCCTACAATGAGCAGTTCTTC
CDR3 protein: CASSTDTSSYNEQFF

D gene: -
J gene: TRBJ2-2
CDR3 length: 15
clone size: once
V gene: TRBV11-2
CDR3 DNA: TGTGCCAGCAGCTTAGATCTGGACTGGCCCGGGGAGCTGTTTTTT
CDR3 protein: CASSLDLDWPGELFF

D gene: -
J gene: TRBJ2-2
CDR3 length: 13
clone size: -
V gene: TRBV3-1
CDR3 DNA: TGTGCCAGCAGCCCCCCAGAAGGCGGGGAGCTGTTTTTT
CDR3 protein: CASSPPEGGELFF

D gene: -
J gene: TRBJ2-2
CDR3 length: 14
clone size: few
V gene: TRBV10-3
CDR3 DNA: TGTGCCATCAGTGTCGGGGCCCACACCGGGGAGCTGTTTTTT
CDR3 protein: CAISVGAHTGELFF

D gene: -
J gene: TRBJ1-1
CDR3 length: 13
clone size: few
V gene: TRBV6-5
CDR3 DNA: TGTGCCAGCGGGAGGGGCGGTGGCACTGAAGCTTTCTTT
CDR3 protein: CASGRGGGTEAFF

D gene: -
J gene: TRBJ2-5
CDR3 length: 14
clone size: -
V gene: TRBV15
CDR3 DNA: TGTGCCACCAGAATCCGCAGGGCTATGGAGACCCAGTACTTC
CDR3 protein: CATRIRRAMETQYF

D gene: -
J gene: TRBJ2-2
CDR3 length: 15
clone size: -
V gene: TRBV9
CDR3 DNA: TGTGCCAGCAGCCCTTTGGGGGAGAGAGCCGGGGAGCTGTTTTTT
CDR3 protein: CASSPLGERAGELFF

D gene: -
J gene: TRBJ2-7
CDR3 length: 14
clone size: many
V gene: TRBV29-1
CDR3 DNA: TGCAGGAAAGAGGCGGAGGAGAGCTCCTACGAGCAGTACTTC
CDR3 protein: CRKEAEESSYEQYF